Below are 7 T cell receptor beta chains sequenced from a single sample in a study of cytomegalovirus exposure and HLA in healthy donors (dated by TCRdb to 2017 to 2019). Libraries came from the immunoSEQ multiplex PCR assay. The multiplex PCR relied on a mix of 60 forward primers for TCR Vbeta segments and 13 reverse primers for TCR Jbeta segments. TCRdb's version of the immuneACCESS table is confined to in-frame rearrangements and falls short of the full clone set. An unresolved V gene accounts for under half of the shortfall where checked; the remainder is of unknown origin. The table for this sample lists under 200,000 clones; approximately 82% of them were counted only once. The ten biggest clones cover around 2.2% of the sample. The sequenced sample consisted of PBMCs. These receptors originate from a woman younger than 30 in good health and CMV-seropositive.

The V and J genes are TRBV6-1 and TRBJ2-1, with 8 bases aligning to TRBD2. This CDR3 comprises 15 residues. Germline V gene lookup returns CDR1 MNHNS and CDR2 SASEGT. With 1 base clipped from V and 8 bases from J, the junction kept 7 bases outside the gene matches. The chain's CDR3 is CASSEEVAGSHEQFF. CDR3 DNA: TGTGCCAGCAGTGAAGAAGTAGCGGGGTCCCATGAGCAGTTCTTC.

V usage is TRBV19 and J usage is TRBJ2-5; 12 bases fit TRBD1. Unmatched junction bases numbered 10, after V lost 6 bases and J lost 5 bases. The CDR3 sequence is 16 residues long. The germline V gene has CDR1 LNHDA and CDR2 SQIVND (reference sequence). The CDR3 bases are TGTGCCAGTAGCCTAAGGGACAGGGGGCTTTCGGAGACCCAGTACTTC. It yields the protein CASSLRDRGLSETQYF.

This clone was found a few times. V usage is TRBV6-1 and J usage is TRBJ1-2; a weak D match, TRBD1 (5 bases). Germline V gene data show CDR1 as MNHNS and CDR2 as SASEGT. The CDR3 extends over 15 amino acids. Deletions cut 2 bases from V and 2 bases from J, with 12 bases between. In nucleotides, the CDR3 is TGTGCCAGCAGTGAATTGGACGGGGGGAACTATGGCTACACCTTC. Its protein product is CASSELDGGNYGYTF.

This chain links TRBV11-3 with TRBJ1-1; D perhaps matches TRBD1 (6 bases). Germline loops: CDR1 SGHNT, CDR2 YENEEA. V gave up 0 bases and J gave up 6 bases, with 14 bases separating them. The CDR3 totals 15 residues. The CDR3 nucleotides are TGTGCCAGCAGCTTAGATTACACAGGGCTTTCTGAAGCTTTCTTT. This encodes CASSLDYTGLSEAFF.

This clone was counted a few times. Other DNA sequences from this sample encode an identical CDR3 as well. This chain links TRBV6-5 with TRBJ1-1; TRBD1 is a possible D gene (5 bases). Trimming removed 0 bases from V and 0 bases from J, with 11 bases in between. There are 16 residues in the CDR3. Germline CDR1 and CDR2: MNHEY and SVGAGI. DNA for the CDR3: TGTGCCAGCAGTTACTCGGGGGGTGGGGTGAACACTGAAGCTTTCTTT. It encodes CASSYSGGGVNTEAFF.

This clone was observed a single time. This chain links TRBV15 with TRBJ1-4; TRBD1 might be the D (5 bases). This CDR3 comprises 16 residues. Germline loops: CDR1 LNHNV, CDR2 YYDKDF (reference sequence). Trimming stripped 1 base from V and 8 bases from J, with 17 bases between. The CDR3: CATSRAPRSRGEKLFF. The CDR3 DNA reads TGTGCCACCAGCAGAGCACCAAGGTCCCGGGGGGAAAAACTGTTTTTT.

The chain joins TRBV6-1 to TRBJ2-3, with a weak D call TRBD2 (7 bases). Germline V CDR1 and CDR2: MNHNS, SASEGT. V lost 2 bases, J lost 0 bases, and 18 bases lay in between. This CDR3 comprises 18 residues. CDR3 DNA: TGTGCCAGCAGTGAATTATCCGGGGGGCCGCTAAGCACAGATACGCAGTATTTT. Its protein is CASSELSGGPLSTDTQYF.